This passage covers 12 T cell receptor beta chains from one sample sequenced in a study of vaccination effects on CD4 cells after COVID-19. Their antigen targets remain unknown. The table came from immunoSEQ multiplex PCR; TCRdb's copy has only in-frame clones and leaves some out. The sample holds roughly 16,000 clones, 70% to 80% seen once. Before any sequencing was done, the ViraFEST assay used viral peptide pools to expand antigen-specific CD4+ T cells. Following culture for about 11 days, CD4+ T cells were isolated. It was two doses of either the BNT162b2 or mRNA-1273 vaccine that participants received. The sequences come from CD4+ T cells from PBMCs cultured with HCoV-NL63 spike peptides, collected after COVID-19 vaccination. Every receptor here comes from a human donor who received a COVID-19 vaccine.

This CDR3 reads CASSFTGHYTEAFF. The CDR3 nucleotides read TGTGCCAGCAGTTTTACCGGACACTACACTGAAGCTTTCTTT. The chain carries TRBV28 and TRBJ1-1, with a possible D match to TRBD1 (5 bases). V dropped 3 bases and J dropped 3 bases, with 11 bases sitting between them. Per germline, CDR1 MDHEN and CDR2 SYDVKM. The CDR3 totals 14 residues.

V and J are TRBV2 and TRBJ1-5; no reliable D call. Trimming took 6 bases from V and 0 from J, leaving 18 bases between them. Per germline, CDR1 SNHLY and CDR2 FYNNEI. This CDR3 has 17 amino acids. CDR3 sequence (DNA): TGTGCCAGCAGCCCTCGGGGTAGCCCGTATAGCAATCAGCCCCAGCATTTT. Protein sequence: CASSPRGSPYSNQPQHF.

The CDR3 coding sequence is TGTGCCAGTTCCTCTGGGGCCAACGTCCTGACTTTC. Protein: CASSSGANVLTF. The chain links TRBV9 to TRBJ2-6; no clear D gene. This CDR3 has 12 residues. Germline V gene sequence: CDR1 SGDLS, CDR2 YYNGEE. V lost 8 bases and J 0 bases, leaving 3 bases between the germline ends.

This chain uses TRBV7-2 with TRBJ1-1; D is undetermined. Germline CDR1 and CDR2: SGHTA and FQGNSA. This CDR3 has 13 amino acids. V lost 3 bases and J lost 2, with 7 bases in between. The DNA for the CDR3 is TGTGCCAGCAGCTTTCGCGGAAACACTGAAGCTTTCTTT. Translating gives CASSFRGNTEAFF.

This chain uses TRBV19 with TRBJ1-1; the match to TRBD1 covers 7 bases. V gave up 5 bases and J gave up 0 bases; unmatched junction bases: 12. There are 17 residues in the CDR3. From germline, CDR1 is LNHDA and CDR2 SQIVND (reference sequence). The CDR3 nucleotides read TGTGCCAGTAGTCCCCATCGACAGGGCGAAATGAACACTGAAGCTTTCTTT. This encodes CASSPHRQGEMNTEAFF.

V gene TRBV6-1 combines with J gene TRBJ1-3, with D possibly being TRBD1 (5 bases). CDR1 and CDR2 (germline): MNHNS, SASEGT. This CDR3 is built from 18 residues. Between the trimmed V and J ends, which lost 4 bases and 4 bases, there was a span of 23 bases. CDR3 sequence reads: CASSGRDGLSRRGNTIYF. CDR3 sequence (DNA): TGTGCCAGCAGTGGACGGGACGGACTCTCCCGTCGCGGAAACACCATATATTTT.

The chain combines TRBV5-4 with TRBJ2-3; tentatively, D is TRBD2 (6 bases). The CDR3 is 13 amino acids. CDR1 SGHNT and CDR2 YYREEE come from the germline V gene (reference sequence). V lost 4 bases and J 1 base, leaving 7 bases between the germline ends. The CDR3 loop is CASSGLRTDTQYF. The CDR3 nucleotides are TGTGCCAGCAGCGGACTACGCACAGATACGCAGTATTTT.

Written as DNA, the CDR3 is TGTGCCAGCAACCCTAGACAGAGAACCTACGAGCAGTACTTC. It yields the protein CASNPRQRTYEQYF. This chain links TRBV6-5 with TRBJ2-7; possible D gene TRBD1, 5 bases. The germline V gene has CDR1 MNHEY and CDR2 SVGAGI. The V gene lost 7 bases and the J gene lost 2 bases, with 15 bases spanning the gap. The CDR3 totals 14 residues.

This clone has just one count. J is TRBJ2-7 and V is TRBV18; the match to TRBD2 covers 14 bases. V trimming: 3 bases; J trimming: 6 bases; junction bases outside the gene matches: 4. This CDR3 spans 15 amino acids. The germline V gene encodes CDR1 KGHSH and CDR2 LQKENI. CDR3: CASSPTSGRAFEQYF. The CDR3 DNA reads as TGTGCCAGCTCACCGACTAGCGGGAGGGCGTTCGAGCAGTACTTC.

The chain combines TRBV6-5 with TRBJ2-3; no clear D gene. Germline V lookup: CDR1 MNHEY, CDR2 SVGAGI. CDR3 length: 11 amino acids. The V gene lost 10 bases and the J gene lost 6 bases, with 11 bases spanning the gap. Written as DNA, the CDR3 is TGTGCCATAAGGTTATTGGATACGCAGTATTTT. Amino acids: CAIRLLDTQYF.

The chain is built from TRBV27 and TRBJ1-1; 7 nucleotides agree with TRBD1. The CDR3 sequence is 14 residues long. Germline CDR1 is MNHEY and CDR2 is SMNVEV (reference sequence). Losses at the gene ends were 2 bases for V and 6 bases for J; bases not matched to a gene: 6. The chain's CDR3 is CASSLEGRGSEAFF. The CDR3 coding sequence is TGTGCCAGCAGTTTAGAGGGCAGGGGGTCTGAAGCTTTCTTT.

This clone came up a few times. V is TRBV10-3 and J is TRBJ2-2, with TRBD1 matching over 9 bases. J was trimmed by 6 bases and V by 0 bases; bases with no gene match: 11. The germline CDR1 and CDR2 sequences are ENHRY and SYGVKD. The CDR3 extends over 18 amino acids. CDR3 sequence reads: CAISESTRGTGISGELFF. CDR3 DNA sequence: TGTGCCATCAGTGAGTCGACTCGGGGGACAGGGATATCCGGGGAGCTGTTTTTT.